The 24 T cell receptor beta chains in this list originate from one sample, sequenced in a study of CD8 T cells in ankylosing spondylitis. In TCRdb, the 5' RACE reads were re-called with MiXCR into one record per CDR3 protein. The sample includes a few hundred thousand distinct CDR3 sequences, less than 25% seen only once; the top ten take about 3.7%. The sequencing sample was made of blood, either unsorted or a sorted T cell fraction (not recorded which). The source of these receptors is a female donor with ankylosing spondylitis or in good health (not recorded which).

This chain uses TRBV20-1 with TRBJ2-6; D unclear. Germline CDR1 DFQATT, CDR2 SNEGSKA (reference sequence). The CDR3 contains 12 residues. The V end was cut by 3 bases, the J end by 3 bases, with 3 bases between. DNA of the CDR3: TGCAGTGCTAGTGGTGGGGCCAACGTCCTGACTTTC. This sequence encodes CSASGGANVLTF.

The rearrangement links TRBV5-1 to TRBJ1-6; the match to TRBD1 covers 8 bases. Germline V CDR1 and CDR2: SGHRS, YFSETQ. The CDR3 runs 14 residues. Trimming at V came to 4 bases and at J to 5 bases, leaving 2 bases not matched to a gene. The CDR3: CASSPTGDNSPLHF. CDR3 coding DNA: TGCGCCAGCAGCCCGACAGGGGATAATTCACCCCTCCACTTT. Supplemented by reference TRBV5-1 and TRBJ1-6, the full variable domain reads KAGVTQTPRYLIKTRGQQVTLSCSPISGHRSVSWYQQTPGQGLQFLFEYFSETQRNKGNFPGRFSGRQFSNSRSEMNVSTLELGDSALYLCASSPTGDNSPLHFGNGTRLTVT.

The genes are TRBV6-5 and TRBJ2-1; possibly TRBD2 for D (5 bases). Germline V gene lookup returns CDR1 MNHEY and CDR2 SVGAGI. There are 15 residues in the CDR3. V was shortened by 2 bases and J by 0 bases, with 8 bases between the two germline ends. CDR3 region: CASSYEGDSYNEQFF. CDR3 in DNA: TGTGCCAGCAGTTACGAGGGTGACTCCTACAATGAGCAGTTCTTC.

This sequence joins TRBV7-9 and TRBJ1-2; TRBD1 agrees at 10 bases. Germline CDR1 SEHNR, CDR2 FQNEAQ (reference sequence). CDR3 length: 15 residues. V was pared by 2 bases and J by 8 bases, with 8 bases of the junction left unmatched. The CDR3 nucleotides read TGTGCCAGCAGCTTACCGACAGGGGGCGCGAGGGGCTACACCTTC. Translation gives CASSLPTGGARGYTF.

The chain has TRBV10-2 and TRBJ2-1, with a tentative D call TRBD1 (6 bases). From germline, CDR1 is WSHSY and CDR2 SAAADI. The CDR3 covers 16 residues. Trimming left V 6 bases short and J 5 bases short, with 20 bases between. CDR3: CASSPRGQRWDNEQFF. As DNA, the CDR3 is TGCGCCAGCAGCCCCCGGGGACAACGTTGGGACAATGAGCAGTTCTTC.

The CDR3 protein is CASSRPDSFLPYEQYF. The CDR3 DNA reads TGCGCCAGCAGTCGCCCAGACTCCTTCTTACCCTACGAGCAGTACTTC. The genes are TRBV23-1 and TRBJ2-7, with no clear D. TRBV23-1 is classed as an ORF, of uncertain function. The CDR3 extends over 16 amino acids. Trimming left V 4 bases short and J 2 bases short, with 18 bases between.

This clonotype turned up a few times. The rearrangement joins TRBV25-1 to TRBJ2-1; 10 bases align to TRBD2. The J segment lost 6 bases and the V segment lost 5 bases, leaving 4 bases of the junction unmatched. The CDR3 consists of 14 residues. The germline gives CDR1 MGHDK, CDR2 SYGVNS. CDR3 amino acids: CASSFPSGSNEQFF. The CDR3 coding sequence is TGTGCCAGCAGTTTCCCTAGCGGGAGCAATGAGCAGTTCTTC.

The V call is TRBV30, the J call TRBJ1-1; D may be TRBD1 (5 bases). This CDR3 is built from 13 residues. V was shortened by 3 bases and J by 4 bases, with 12 bases between the two germline ends. Germline CDR1 is GTSNPN and CDR2 is SVGIG (reference sequence). The CDR3 region is CAWSKRGSTEAFF. CDR3 nucleotides: TGTGCCTGGAGCAAAAGGGGATCCACTGAAGCTTTCTTT.

This clonotype was found a few times. V is TRBV20-1 and J is TRBJ2-5, with 7 bases aligning to TRBD2. CDR1 and CDR2 from the germline V gene are DFQATT and SNEGSKA (reference sequence). This CDR3 is built from 14 residues. After removal of 3 bases from V and 5 bases from J, the junction contained 9 bases not matched to a gene. The CDR3 loop is CSASLAGVRETQYF. In DNA form, the CDR3 reads TGCAGTGCTAGTCTGGCGGGAGTTCGGGAGACCCAGTACTTC.

The chain joins TRBV7-2 to TRBJ2-1; 11 bases align to TRBD2. The CDR3 has 15 residues. V shed 5 bases, J shed 4 bases, and the junction held 4 bases outside the gene matches. Per germline, CDR1 SGHTA and CDR2 FQGNSA. The CDR3, as DNA: TGTGCCAGCAGCGAGACTAGCGGGGTTTACAATGAGCAGTTCTTC. This encodes CASSETSGVYNEQFF.

Ten or more counts support this clonotype. This chain connects TRBV5-5 to TRBJ2-5; TRBD2 aligns across 8 bases. The V segment lost 3 bases and the J segment 2 bases; nucleotides outside the gene matches: 12. CDR1 is SGHKS and CDR2 is YYEKEE in the germline V gene (reference sequence). The CDR3 runs 17 residues. As DNA, the CDR3 is TGTGCCAGCAGCTCGGGGATGAGCGGGAGTGGGCAAGAGACCCAGTACTTC. This sequence encodes CASSSGMSGSGQETQYF.

This rearrangement joins TRBV19 to TRBJ2-1; TRBD1 or TRBD2 may be the D gene (5 bases each). This CDR3 has 12 residues. V was pared by 11 bases and J by 4 bases, with 12 bases between. Germline CDR1 is LNHDA and CDR2 is SQIVND (reference sequence). The CDR3 spells CASGTDYNEQFF. In nucleotides, the CDR3 is TGTGCCTCCGGGACGGATTACAATGAGCAGTTCTTC.

The CDR3 nucleotides read TGTGCCAGCAGCTTGGGGACTACCTACGAGCAGTACTTC. Translation gives CASSLGTTYEQYF. The V and J genes are TRBV5-5 and TRBJ2-7, with D tentatively TRBD2 (6 bases). CDR3 length: 13 residues. Per the germline V gene, CDR1 is SGHKS and CDR2 is YYEKEE (reference sequence). V gave up 0 bases and J gave up 2 bases, with 6 bases separating them. Variable domain in full (rest from reference TRBV5-5 and TRBJ2-7): DAGVTQSPTHLIKTRGQQVTLRCSPISGHKSVSWYQQVLGQGPQFIFQYYEKEERGRGNFPDRFSARQFPNYSSELNVNALLLGDSALYLCASSLGTTYEQYFGPGTRLTVT.

This clonotype was seen at least ten times. The chain joins TRBV12-3 or TRBV12-4 to TRBJ2-5, with TRBD1 matching over 7 bases. This CDR3 is 14 amino acids long. J lost 1 base, V lost 5 bases, and 4 bases had no gene match. The CDR3 nucleotides are TGTGCCAGCAGTGTGGACAGGATCCAAGAGACCCAGTACTTC. This codes for CASSVDRIQETQYF.

This chain links TRBV30 with TRBJ1-4; D is undetermined. CDR1 and CDR2 from the germline V gene are GTSNPN and SVGIG (reference sequence). The CDR3 loop spans 14 amino acids. V was trimmed by 3 bases and J by 6 bases, leaving 14 bases between them. The chain's CDR3 is CAWRRAGVDEKLFF. CDR3 bases: TGTGCCTGGAGACGGGCAGGAGTAGATGAAAAACTGTTTTTT.

This clonotype has more than one count but fewer than ten. The J gene is TRBJ1-1, the V gene TRBV7-2; D is undetermined. CDR1 is SGHTA, CDR2 FQGNSA, per germline. The CDR3 extends over 15 amino acids. Trimming removed 1 base at V and 5 bases at J, with 14 bases between. CDR3: CASSLGWAGGTEAFF. The CDR3 nucleotides are TGTGCCAGCAGCTTAGGATGGGCAGGAGGAACTGAAGCTTTCTTT. The variable domain in full, with the rest retrieved from reference TRBV7-2 and TRBJ1-1, is GAGVSQSPSNKVTEKGKDVELRCDPISGHTALYWYRQSLGQGLEFLIYFQGNSAPDKSGLPSDRFSAERTGGSVSTLTIQRTQQEDSAVYLCASSLGWAGGTEAFFGQGTRLTVV.

Only one count was recorded for this clonotype. The chain recombines TRBV20-1 with TRBJ2-1, with 9 bases identical to TRBD2. Germline CDR1 DFQATT, CDR2 SNEGSKA (reference sequence). V was clipped by 3 bases and J by 9 bases; unmatched bases: 12. The CDR3 runs to 15 residues. The CDR3 DNA reads as TGCAGTGCTAGGCCGGGACTAGCCCCATCGGGTGAGCAGTTCTTC. Amino acids: CSARPGLAPSGEQFF.

This clonotype was seen a few times. This sequence joins TRBV15 and TRBJ2-6, with no clear D. The length of the CDR3 is 14 residues. Germline lookup yields CDR1 LNHNV and CDR2 YYDKDF (reference sequence). Deletions cut 3 bases from V and 4 bases from J, with 7 bases between. The CDR3 DNA is TGTGCCACCAGCAGGACGGAGGGGGCCAACGTCCTGACTTTC. Its protein is CATSRTEGANVLTF.

The genes are TRBV12-3 or TRBV12-4 and TRBJ2-7, with 8 bases fitting TRBD1. The CDR3 has 14 amino acids. The junction had 5 bases not matched to a gene; V was cut back by 4 bases and J by 3 bases. The CDR3 here is CASSSPDRGYEQYF. The CDR3 nucleotides are TGTGCCAGCAGTTCCCCCGACAGGGGCTACGAGCAGTACTTC.

This chain links TRBV6-1 with TRBJ2-2, with D possibly matching TRBD1 (5 bases). Germline CDR1 is MNHNS and CDR2 is SASEGT. The V end was cut by 6 bases, the J end by 2 bases, with 10 bases between. The CDR3 sequence is 14 residues long. CDR3 amino acids: CASSQQVNTGELFF. CDR3 DNA: TGTGCCAGCAGCCAACAGGTTAACACCGGGGAGCTGTTTTTT.

Here the CDR3 reads CSVMTFTRLLSSDLSNEQFF. Written as DNA, the CDR3 is TGCAGCGTTATGACCTTCACGAGACTTTTATCTAGCGATCTGTCCAATGAGCAGTTCTTC. The chain recombines TRBV29-1 with TRBJ2-1; D is perhaps TRBD2 (6 bases). CDR1 is SQVTM and CDR2 is ANQGSEA in the germline V gene. The V end lost 5 bases, the J end lost 6 bases, and 35 bases lay between the germline ends. CDR3 length: 20 residues.

V gene TRBV29-1 combines with J gene TRBJ1-2; 10 bases align to TRBD1. CDR1 is SQVTM, CDR2 ANQGSEA, per germline. With 7 bases clipped from V and 5 bases from J, the junction kept 4 bases outside the gene matches. CDR3 length equals 12 residues. The CDR3 loop reads CSGGQGEYGYTF. As DNA, the CDR3 is TGCAGCGGAGGACAGGGGGAATATGGCTACACCTTC. The whole variable domain, remainder taken from reference TRBV29-1 and TRBJ1-2, is SAVISQKPSRDICQRGTSLTIQCQVDSQVTMMFWYRQQPGQSLTLIATANQGSEATYESGFVIDKFPISRPNLTFSTLTVSNMSPEDSSIYLCSGGQGEYGYTFGSGTRLTVV.

The CDR3 DNA follows: TGCAGTGCTAGTCCCCCGGACTCCCTCTCCTACAATGAGCAGTTCTTC. Translating it yields CSASPPDSLSYNEQFF. The chain joins TRBV20-1 to TRBJ2-1; D might be TRBD2 (5 bases). V shed 3 bases and J shed 0 bases, with 15 bases lying between them. Per germline, CDR1 DFQATT and CDR2 SNEGSKA (reference sequence). This CDR3 comprises 16 residues.

V usage is TRBV4-2 and J usage is TRBJ2-7; TRBD2 is a possible D gene (5 bases). Trimming stripped 0 bases from V and 2 bases from J, with 11 bases between. Germline CDR1 and CDR2: LGHNA and YNFKEQ. There are 15 residues in the CDR3. DNA for the CDR3: TGTGCCAGCAGCCAAGATGGTAGCGTCCCCTACGAGCAGTACTTC. Protein product: CASSQDGSVPYEQYF.